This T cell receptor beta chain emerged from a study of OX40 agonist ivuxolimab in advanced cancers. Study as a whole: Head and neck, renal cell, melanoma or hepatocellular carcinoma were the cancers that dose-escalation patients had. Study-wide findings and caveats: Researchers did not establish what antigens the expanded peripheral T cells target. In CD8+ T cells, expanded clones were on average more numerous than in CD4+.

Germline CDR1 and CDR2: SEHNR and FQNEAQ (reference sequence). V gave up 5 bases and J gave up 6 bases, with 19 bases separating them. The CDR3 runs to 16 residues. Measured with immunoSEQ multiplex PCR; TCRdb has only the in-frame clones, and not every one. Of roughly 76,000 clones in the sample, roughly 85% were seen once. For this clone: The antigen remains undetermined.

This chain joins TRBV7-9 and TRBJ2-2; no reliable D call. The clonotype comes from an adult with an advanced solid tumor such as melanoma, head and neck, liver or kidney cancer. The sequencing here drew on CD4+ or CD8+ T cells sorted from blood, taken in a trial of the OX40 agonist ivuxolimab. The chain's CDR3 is CASSPLPATGAGELFF. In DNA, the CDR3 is TGTGCCAGCAGCCCCCTTCCCGCAACTGGGGCCGGGGAGCTGTTTTTT.